This entry lists 23 T cell receptor beta chains sequenced from one sample in a study of blood T cell repertoires in COVID-19. The protocol was immunoSEQ multiplex PCR, while the TCRdb copy is restricted to in-frame clones and leaves out a portion. The profile covers about 250,000 clones, with roughly 85% appearing a single time and roughly 4.6% taken by the ten largest. Material: peripheral blood. These TCRs come from a man between 45 and 60 years old with active or convalescent COVID-19.

This clone was seen repeatedly, ten times or more. The rearrangement uses TRBV7-2 and TRBJ2-1; weak D call: TRBD2 (6 bases). V lost 4 bases, J lost 6 bases, and 22 bases lay in between. This CDR3 has 17 amino acids. Germline CDR1 and CDR2: SGHTA and FQGNSA. The CDR3 DNA reads as TGTGCCAGCAGCTCACAACCGGGTGGCGGGAAGGCCAATGAGCAGTTCTTC. It translates to CASSSQPGGGKANEQFF.

This chain connects TRBV25-1 to TRBJ1-2, with 7 bases identical to TRBD1. CDR3 length: 14 residues. Germline V CDR1 and CDR2: MGHDK, SYGVNS. V shed 3 bases, J shed 4 bases, and the junction held 5 bases outside the gene matches. CDR3 coding DNA: TGTGCCAGCAGTGATCCGGGACAGAGCTATGGCTACACCTTC. Encoded protein: CASSDPGQSYGYTF.

V is TRBV20-1 and J is TRBJ2-7; 7 bases map to TRBD2. Germline V gives CDR1 DFQATT, CDR2 SNEGSKA (reference sequence). J was trimmed by 7 bases and V by 6 bases; bases with no gene match: 3. There are 10 residues in the CDR3. The CDR3 spells CSALGGEQYF. CDR3 nucleotides: TGCAGTGCCCTCGGGGGGGAGCAGTACTTC.

The gene calls are TRBV24-1 and TRBJ2-5, with 9 bases aligning to TRBD2. Germline V CDR1 and CDR2: KGHDR, SFDVKD. The CDR3 is made up of 15 amino acids. V shed 2 bases and J 4 bases; nucleotides not matched to a gene: 4. CDR3 in amino acids: CATSDSRAGGETQYF. CDR3 in DNA: TGTGCCACCAGTGATTCCAGAGCGGGAGGAGAGACCCAGTACTTC.

This clone came up a few times. The chain links TRBV25-1 to TRBJ1-2, with 10 bases that match TRBD1. Germline CDR1 reads MGHDK; CDR2 reads SYGVNS. V gave up 6 bases and J gave up 9 bases; unmatched junction bases: 1. The CDR3 is 11 amino acids. The CDR3, as DNA: TGTGCCAGCAGGGACAGGGGGAGCTACACCTTC. The encoded protein is CASRDRGSYTF.

The rearrangement uses TRBV5-1 and TRBJ2-5, with TRBD2 matching over 7 bases. The ends lost 3 bases at V and 5 bases at J; junction bases unmatched: 7. Germline-derived CDR1 and CDR2 are SGHRS and YFSETQ. This CDR3 has 14 residues. This CDR3 reads CASSSGGGEETQYF. Written as DNA, the CDR3 is TGCGCCAGCAGCTCCGGCGGGGGAGAGGAGACCCAGTACTTC.

This sequence joins TRBV11-2 and TRBJ2-1, with no clear D. V lost 3 bases, J lost 5 bases, and 8 bases lay in between. Germline assignment: CDR1 SGHAT and CDR2 FQNNGV. The CDR3 runs 13 residues. The CDR3: CASSFAGHNEQFF. In DNA, the CDR3 is TGTGCCAGCAGCTTCGCAGGCCACAATGAGCAGTTCTTC.

The chain is built from TRBV19 and TRBJ1-5; 7 bases align to TRBD1. CDR1 is LNHDA and CDR2 is SQIVND in the germline V gene (reference sequence). V lost 6 bases and J lost 7; bases outside the gene matches: 3. CDR3 length: 12 amino acids. The CDR3 is CASRRGQQPQHF. CDR3 bases: TGTGCCAGTAGGCGGGGACAGCAGCCCCAGCATTTT.

The chain has TRBV6-9 and TRBJ1-5, with TRBD1 matching 8 bases. CDR3 length equals 18 residues. The germline V gene has CDR1 MNHGY and CDR2 SVAAGI. J gave up 0 bases and V 10 bases, and 17 bases lay outside the gene matches. CDR3 nucleotides: TGTGCCACCCGCGGTGGAGACAGGGGATCCTATAGCAATCAGCCCCAGCATTTT. This encodes CATRGGDRGSYSNQPQHF.

The rearrangement links TRBV2 to TRBJ2-3; D may be TRBD1 (5 bases). Germline CDR1 is SNHLY and CDR2 is FYNNEI. The CDR3 totals 13 residues. The V end lost 7 bases, the J end lost 0 bases, and 8 bases lay between the germline ends. CDR3 DNA: TGTGCCAGCATGGACACCAGCACAGATACGCAGTATTTT. It encodes CASMDTSTDTQYF.

The chain links TRBV7-3 to TRBJ2-3; 10 bases are a match to TRBD2. Germline CDR1 SGHTA, CDR2 FQGTGA. CDR3 length: 15 amino acids. V shed 4 bases and J 4 bases; nucleotides not matched to a gene: 5. The CDR3 coding sequence is TGTGCCAGCAGCTCTAACGGACTAGCGGCAGATACGCAGTATTTT. This translates into CASSSNGLAADTQYF.

J is TRBJ2-2 and V is TRBV7-3; TRBD1 matches 9 bases. CDR3 length equals 15 residues. V dropped 5 bases and J dropped 6; count of bases not matched to a gene: 7. Germline CDR1 SGHTA, CDR2 FQGTGA. CDR3 nucleotide sequence: TGTGCCAGCAGCCAACAGGGGGCTTTTGCCGGGGAGCTGTTTTTT. Protein: CASSQQGAFAGELFF.

The CDR3 protein is CASILTGSQRETQYF. CDR3 bases: TGTGCCAGCATCCTGACCGGGAGCCAGCGAGAGACCCAGTACTTC. V is TRBV5-5 and J is TRBJ2-5; tentative D call: TRBD2 (6 bases). V was shortened by 6 bases and J by 4 bases, with 19 bases between the two germline ends. This CDR3 has 15 residues. The germline V gene has CDR1 SGHKS and CDR2 YYEKEE (reference sequence).

The chain couples TRBV4-1 to TRBJ1-1, with D unresolved. The germline V and J ends were trimmed by 7 bases and 1 base, with 13 bases remaining between them. The CDR3 contains 14 residues. Germline loops: CDR1 MGHRA, CDR2 YSYEKL. CDR3 loop: CASNDGGQNTEAFF. CDR3 nucleotides: TGCGCCAGCAACGACGGAGGTCAGAACACTGAAGCTTTCTTT.

The chain employs TRBV27 and TRBJ1-5; possible D gene TRBD1, 6 bases. V shed 4 bases and J shed 9 bases, with 22 bases lying between them. The germline CDR1 and CDR2 sequences are MNHEY and SMNVEV (reference sequence). This CDR3 is 16 amino acids long. The CDR3 region has the DNA TGTGCCAGCAGTTCCTATATCCCCCTTACAGGGTCGCCCCAGCATTTT. It specifies CASSSYIPLTGSPQHF.

V is TRBV5-5 and J is TRBJ2-5; perhaps TRBD2 as D (5 bases). This CDR3 comprises 16 residues. Trimming removed 4 bases at V and 2 bases at J, with 18 bases between. Germline V gene data show CDR1 as SGHKS and CDR2 as YYEKEE (reference sequence). The CDR3 nucleotides are TGTGCCAGCAGCCCCCTCCTGGCGGGCCCACAAGAGACCCAGTACTTC. Protein sequence: CASSPLLAGPQETQYF.

Note on this clone: Other DNA sequences from this sample encode an identical CDR3 as well. The chain is built from TRBV29-1 and TRBJ1-1, with unresolved D. This CDR3 region has 12 residues. Trimming took off 4 bases at V and 1 base at J, with 7 bases between the two ends. Germline lookup yields CDR1 SQVTM and CDR2 ANQGSEA. The CDR3 nucleotides are TGCAGCGTTGTGTACGGGAACACTGAAGCTTTCTTT. As protein: CSVVYGNTEAFF.

The chain is built from TRBV30 and TRBJ2-5, with TRBD1 matching over 12 bases. The V gene's germline CDR1 is GTSNPN and CDR2 SVGIG (reference sequence). V shed 3 bases, J shed 7 bases, and the junction held 12 bases outside the gene matches. The CDR3 runs to 16 residues. This CDR3 reads CAWSAPGTGGWGTQYF. CDR3 DNA: TGTGCCTGGAGCGCCCCCGGGACAGGGGGCTGGGGGACCCAGTACTTC.

The chain couples TRBV3-1 (or the pseudogene TRBV3-2) to TRBJ1-1, with a tentative D call TRBD1 (6 bases). The germline V and J ends were trimmed by 2 bases and 4 bases, with 11 bases remaining between them. Germline CDR1 and CDR2: LGHDT and YNNKEL (reference sequence). The CDR3 consists of 14 residues. CDR3 bases: TGTGCCAGCAGCCAAATGAGGGGGAGCACTGAAGCTTTCTTT. This translates into CASSQMRGSTEAFF.

The gene calls are TRBV18 and TRBJ2-2; no definite D call. The CDR3 loop spans 13 amino acids. Germline V gives CDR1 KGHSH, CDR2 LQKENI. Deletions cut 3 bases from V and 6 bases from J, with 8 bases between. CDR3 DNA: TGTGCCAGCTCACCCAGAGAGGCCGGGGAGCTGTTTTTT. Translated, it gives CASSPREAGELFF.

The chain is built from TRBV19 and TRBJ2-2; the D gene is possibly TRBD2 (5 bases). The CDR3 consists of 14 residues. From germline, CDR1 is LNHDA and CDR2 SQIVND (reference sequence). Trimming shortened V by 8 bases and J by 1 base, and 11 bases separated the two germline ends. Here the CDR3 DNA reads TGTGCCAGTCGACAACTAGGGAACACCGGGGAGCTGTTTTTT. Translating it yields CASRQLGNTGELFF.

The chain is built from TRBV19 and TRBJ2-1; D possibly corresponds to TRBD2 (5 bases). V was cut by 5 bases and J by 7 bases, with 18 bases left in between. The germline V gene encodes CDR1 LNHDA and CDR2 SQIVND (reference sequence). CDR3 length: 15 amino acids. Here the CDR3 reads CASSGRGSPENEQFF. In DNA form, the CDR3 reads TGTGCCAGTAGTGGTCGAGGGAGTCCTGAAAATGAGCAGTTCTTC.

This chain links TRBV18 with TRBJ1-4; D ambiguous. This CDR3 contains 15 residues. V was clipped by 3 bases and J by 8 bases, with 16 bases between them. Germline V gene data show CDR1 as KGHSH and CDR2 as LQKENI. CDR3 DNA: TGTGCCAGCTCACCCACCGAAACGGGTAGAGAAAAACTGTTTTTT. Its translation is CASSPTETGREKLFF.